The T cell receptor (beta chain) described here comes from a study of patients and donors after allogeneic stem cell transplantation. TCRdb ran MiXCR on the RT-PCR reads and lists one entry per CDR3 protein. The repertoire includes 100,000 to 120,000 distinct CDR3 sequences, 35% of them detected once, and roughly 27% sits in the top ten. The CDR3 covers 17 residues. V was shortened by 0 bases and J by 0 bases, with 12 bases between the two germline ends. The germline gives CDR1 LGHNA, CDR2 YSLEER. The chain carries TRBV4-3 and TRBJ1-3; no firm D call. Sequenced material: blood, either unsorted or a sorted T cell fraction (not recorded which). The TCR was taken from a human donor who was either an allogeneic HSCT recipient or a stem cell or donor lymphocyte infusion donor (not recorded which). It is not recorded whose cells these are; they may come from a transplant donor. CDR3 sequence: CASSQDRRKSSGNTIYF. In DNA, the CDR3 is TGCGCCAGCAGCCAAGATCGTCGCAAGAGCTCTGGAAACACCATATATTTT.